The rows below give T cell receptor beta chains drawn from one sample of a study of CD4+ T cells in melanoma. Data came from immunoSEQ multiplex PCR; TCRdb stores just in-frame clones and leaves some out. The sample consists of around 18,000 clones, around 82% of them appearing once. The sequenced material came from cells from a culture (not recorded whether cultured in vitro). The receptors derive from a human donor with melanoma. Both conserved end residues are part of each CDR3. A D gene is named only where the DNA matches it firmly. Rows give clone size only sometimes, using once, few, many, or a class for an expanded clone.

D gene: .; V gene: TRBV18; clone size: .; J gene: TRBJ2-3; CDR3 protein: CASREGGGTDTQYF; CDR3 DNA: TGTGCCAGCCGGGAAGGGGGAGGCACAGATACGCAGTATTTT
D gene: .; V gene: TRBV10-3; clone size: .; J gene: TRBJ1-2; CDR3 protein: CAIRPPQGQGYGYTF; CDR3 DNA: TGTGCCATCAGGCCTCCACAGGGTCAGGGCTATGGCTACACCTTC
D gene: .; V gene: TRBV5-3; clone size: .; J gene: TRBJ1-2; CDR3 protein: CARSCDKASGYTF; CDR3 DNA: TGTGCCAGAAGCTGCGACAAGGCGTCTGGCTACACCTTC
D gene: TRBD1; V gene: TRBV12-5; clone size: .; J gene: TRBJ2-7; CDR3 protein: CASGLGGQEQYF; CDR3 DNA: TGTGCTAGTGGTTTGGGGGGACAGGAGCAGTACTTC
D gene: .; V gene: TRBV5-1; clone size: large; J gene: TRBJ1-2; CDR3 protein: CASSPQRNGHYGYTF; CDR3 DNA: TGCGCCAGCAGCCCTCAGAGAAACGGCCACTATGGCTACACCTTC
D gene: .; V gene: TRBV29-1; clone size: .; J gene: TRBJ2-5; CDR3 protein: CSVDSGNQETQYF; CDR3 DNA: TGCAGCGTTGATTCTGGGAACCAAGAGACCCAGTACTTC
D gene: TRBD2; V gene: TRBV7-2; clone size: .; J gene: TRBJ2-3; CDR3 protein: CASSLRRGGTTDTQYF; CDR3 DNA: TGTGCCAGCAGCTTAAGGCGGGGAGGGACCACAGATACGCAGTATTTT
D gene: TRBD1; V gene: TRBV5-1; clone size: .; J gene: TRBJ1-2; CDR3 protein: CASSSGDRGYGYTF; CDR3 DNA: TGCGCCAGCAGCTCAGGGGACAGGGGATATGGCTACACCTTC
D gene: TRBD1; V gene: TRBV27; clone size: .; J gene: TRBJ1-5; CDR3 protein: CASSSHPTGWQNSNQPQHF; CDR3 DNA: TGTGCCAGCAGTTCCCACCCGACAGGGTGGCAAAATAGCAATCAGCCCCAGCATTTT
D gene: TRBD1; V gene: TRBV10-1; clone size: .; J gene: TRBJ1-4; CDR3 protein: CAHADSYRGRAVCEKLFF; CDR3 DNA: TGCGCCCACGCGGACTCTTACAGGGGGCGGGCAGTATGTGAAAAACTGTTTTTT
D gene: .; V gene: TRBV4-1; clone size: .; J gene: TRBJ1-2; CDR3 protein: CASSPGSGGWGYTF; CDR3 DNA: TGCGCCAGCAGCCCGGGATCGGGGGGATGGGGCTACACCTTC
D gene: .; V gene: TRBV18; clone size: .; J gene: TRBJ2-5; CDR3 protein: CASSRTLETQYF; CDR3 DNA: TGTGCCAGCTCACGTACCCTAGAGACCCAGTACTTC
D gene: .; V gene: TRBV19; clone size: medium-sized; J gene: TRBJ1-2; CDR3 protein: CASSIDLVSRRYTF; CDR3 DNA: TGTGCCAGTAGTATAGATCTCGTCTCACGACGCTACACCTTC
D gene: .; V gene: TRBV4-1; clone size: .; J gene: TRBJ2-4; CDR3 protein: CASSAPGTGGKNIQYF; CDR3 DNA: TGCGCCAGCAGCGCTCCGGGCACCGGTGGCAAAAACATTCAGTACTTC
D gene: .; V gene: TRBV18; clone size: .; J gene: TRBJ1-4; CDR3 protein: CASSPTTVNEKLFF; CDR3 DNA: TGTGCCAGCTCACCGACGACAGTAAATGAAAAACTGTTTTTT
D gene: TRBD1; V gene: TRBV7-6; clone size: .; J gene: TRBJ1-1; CDR3 protein: CASSLVTGVTEAFF; CDR3 DNA: TGTGCCAGCAGCTTAGTCACAGGGGTGACTGAAGCTTTCTTT
D gene: .; V gene: TRBV7-3; clone size: .; J gene: TRBJ1-1; CDR3 protein: CASSPQVGGTEAFF; CDR3 DNA: TGTGCCAGCAGCCCCCAGGTCGGAGGGACTGAAGCTTTCTTT
D gene: .; V gene: TRBV7-2; clone size: few; J gene: TRBJ2-3; CDR3 protein: CASSLVWGLSQDTDTQYF; CDR3 DNA: TGTGCCAGCAGCTTAGTTTGGGGCTTGTCGCAAGACACAGATACGCAGTATTTT
D gene: .; V gene: TRBV7-8; clone size: .; J gene: TRBJ2-1; CDR3 protein: CASNEQFF; CDR3 DNA: TGTGCCAGCAATGAGCAGTTCTTC
D gene: .; V gene: TRBV27; clone size: .; J gene: TRBJ1-5; CDR3 protein: CASSLAPYSQPQHF; CDR3 DNA: TGTGCCAGCAGTTTGGCCCCCTATTCGCAGCCCCAGCATTTT
D gene: .; V gene: TRBV7-2; clone size: .; J gene: TRBJ2-6; CDR3 protein: CASSNEGSGANVLTF; CDR3 DNA: TGTGCCAGCAGCAATGAGGGGTCTGGGGCCAACGTCCTGACTTTC
D gene: .; V gene: TRBV19; clone size: .; J gene: TRBJ2-4; CDR3 protein: CASSSRPGRQNIQYF; CDR3 DNA: TGTGCCAGTAGTTCTAGACCGGGCCGCCAAAACATTCAGTACTTC
D gene: TRBD2; V gene: TRBV2; clone size: .; J gene: TRBJ2-7; CDR3 protein: CASSEYIYSGGDEQYF; CDR3 DNA: TGTGCCAGCAGTGAATACATTTATAGCGGGGGGGATGAGCAGTACTTC
D gene: .; V gene: TRBV6-1; clone size: .; J gene: TRBJ1-1; CDR3 protein: CASSDQGYLNTEAFF; CDR3 DNA: TGTGCCAGCAGTGACCAAGGGTACCTAAACACTGAAGCTTTCTTT
D gene: .; V gene: TRBV7-3; clone size: once; J gene: TRBJ1-3; CDR3 protein: CASSTPRGLDGNTIYF; CDR3 DNA: TGTGCCAGCAGCACGCCCCGTGGGCTAGATGGAAACACCATATATTTT
D gene: .; V gene: TRBV7-9; clone size: .; J gene: TRBJ1-6; CDR3 protein: CASSPTRGQSPLHF; CDR3 DNA: TGTGCCAGCAGCCCGACAAGGGGCCAGTCACCCCTCCACTTT
D gene: TRBD2; V gene: TRBV30; clone size: .; J gene: TRBJ2-7; CDR3 protein: CAWSLLAGVFDEQYF; CDR3 DNA: TGTGCCTGGAGCCTTCTCGCGGGGGTATTCGACGAGCAGTACTTC
D gene: .; V gene: TRBV6-6; clone size: once; J gene: TRBJ2-5; CDR3 protein: CASQPLGREETQYF; CDR3 DNA: TGTGCCAGCCAACCGTTGGGGCGCGAAGAGACCCAGTACTTC
D gene: TRBD1; V gene: TRBV5-4; clone size: .; J gene: TRBJ2-4; CDR3 protein: CASSTRTLPGTANIQYF; CDR3 DNA: TGTGCCAGCAGCACCAGAACTCTTCCCGGGACAGCAAACATTCAGTACTTC
D gene: TRBD1; V gene: TRBV6-5; clone size: .; J gene: TRBJ2-3; CDR3 protein: CASSSPGTGRTDTQYF; CDR3 DNA: TGTGCCAGCAGTTCACCCGGGACAGGGCGCACAGATACGCAGTATTTT
D gene: .; V gene: TRBV5-1; clone size: .; J gene: TRBJ2-7; CDR3 protein: CASSLFGTVDEQYF; CDR3 DNA: TGCGCCAGCAGCTTGTTCGGGACGGTGGACGAGCAGTACTTC
D gene: TRBD2; V gene: TRBV11-2; clone size: few; J gene: TRBJ2-1; CDR3 protein: CASSLTGGARDEQFF; CDR3 DNA: TGTGCCAGCAGCCTAACGGGGGGGGCCAGGGATGAGCAGTTCTTC
D gene: .; V gene: TRBV11-2; clone size: .; J gene: TRBJ1-3; CDR3 protein: CASSRTYRGNTIYF; CDR3 DNA: TGTGCCAGCAGCAGGACCTATCGGGGAAACACCATATATTTT
D gene: .; V gene: TRBV5-4; clone size: .; J gene: TRBJ2-7; CDR3 protein: CASSLGAKIYEQYF; CDR3 DNA: TGTGCCAGCAGCTTGGGCGCGAAAATCTACGAGCAGTACTTC
D gene: .; V gene: TRBV11-3; clone size: .; J gene: TRBJ2-7; CDR3 protein: CASSLDGRDGYEQYF; CDR3 DNA: TGTGCCAGCAGCTTAGATGGGCGGGACGGCTACGAGCAGTACTTC
D gene: .; V gene: TRBV7-6; clone size: .; J gene: TRBJ2-7; CDR3 protein: CASSPEASGEQYF; CDR3 DNA: TGTGCCAGCAGCCCCGAGGCTTCGGGCGAGCAGTACTTC
D gene: .; V gene: TRBV7-2; clone size: .; J gene: TRBJ2-1; CDR3 protein: CASSFTGNEQFF; CDR3 DNA: TGTGCCAGCAGCTTTACAGGGAATGAGCAGTTCTTC
D gene: .; V gene: TRBV11-2; clone size: .; J gene: TRBJ1-2; CDR3 protein: CVAVSAYGYTF; CDR3 DNA: TGTGTTGCTGTCTCGGCCTATGGCTACACCTTC
D gene: .; V gene: TRBV6-1; clone size: .; J gene: TRBJ1-1; CDR3 protein: CASSESRRGPTFF; CDR3 DNA: TGTGCCAGCAGTGAAAGCCGTCGGGGGCCAACTTTCTTT
D gene: .; V gene: TRBV19; clone size: .; J gene: TRBJ1-2; CDR3 protein: CASSIPLAAHGYTF; CDR3 DNA: TGTGCCAGTAGTATTCCTTTAGCGGCCCATGGCTACACCTTC
D gene: .; V gene: TRBV5-6; clone size: .; J gene: TRBJ2-2; CDR3 protein: CASNAPGGSRELFF; CDR3 DNA: TGTGCCAGCAACGCACCCGGAGGGAGCCGGGAGCTGTTTTTT